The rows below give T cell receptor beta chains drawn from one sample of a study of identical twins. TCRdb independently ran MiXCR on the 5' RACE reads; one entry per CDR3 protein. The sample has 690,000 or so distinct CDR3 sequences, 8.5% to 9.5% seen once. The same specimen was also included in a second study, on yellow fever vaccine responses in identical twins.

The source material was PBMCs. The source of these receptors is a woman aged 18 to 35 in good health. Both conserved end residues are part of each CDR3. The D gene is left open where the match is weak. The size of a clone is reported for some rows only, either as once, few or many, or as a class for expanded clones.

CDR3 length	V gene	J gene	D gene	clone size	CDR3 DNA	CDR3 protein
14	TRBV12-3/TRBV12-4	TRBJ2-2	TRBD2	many	TGTGCCAGCAATTACGGGAGGGACACCGGGGAGCTGTTTTTT	CASNYGRDTGELFF
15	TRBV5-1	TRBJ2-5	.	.	TGCGCCAGCAGCTTGATGGGGGGACAGCAAGAGACCCAGTACTTC	CASSLMGGQQETQYF
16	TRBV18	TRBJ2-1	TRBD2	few	TGTGCCAGCTCACGACAAGCGGGAGGGCCGGACAATGAGCAGTTCTTC	CASSRQAGGPDNEQFF
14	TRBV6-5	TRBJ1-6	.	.	TGTGCCAGCAGTTACTTTGAGGCCAACTCACCCCTCCACTTT	CASSYFEANSPLHF
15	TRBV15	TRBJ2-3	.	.	TGTGCCACCAGCAAAGATGTCGGGACCACAGATACGCAGTATTTT	CATSKDVGTTDTQYF
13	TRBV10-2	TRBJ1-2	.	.	TGCGCCAGCAGCGCGGACGGAGGCTATGGCTACACCTTC	CASSADGGYGYTF
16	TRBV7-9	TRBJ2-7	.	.	TGTGCCAGCAGCTTATATCTCACCGGCCCCCAATACGAGCAGTACTTC	CASSLYLTGPQYEQYF
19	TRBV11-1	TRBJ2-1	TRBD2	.	TGTGCCAGCAGCTTAGCGGGACTAGCGGGGCTCAGCTCCTACAATGAGCAGTTCTTC	CASSLAGLAGLSSYNEQFF
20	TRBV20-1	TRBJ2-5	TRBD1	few	TGCAGTGCTATCTCCCTCCTACTCCCTTCTTTACAGGGGGCTATTGAGACCCAGTACTTC	CSAISLLLPSLQGAIETQYF
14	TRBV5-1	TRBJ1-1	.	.	TGCGCCAGCTACGGGGGGGCAGGCGGCACTGAAGCTTTCTTT	CASYGGAGGTEAFF
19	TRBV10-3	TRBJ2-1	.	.	TGTGCCATCAGTGAGGTTGTCAGGAGGATCGAACCCAAAGTAGATGAGCAGTTCTTC	CAISEVVRRIEPKVDEQFF
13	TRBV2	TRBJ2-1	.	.	TGTGCCAACAAGAGAGACCTACCCGATGAGCAGTTCTTC	CANKRDLPDEQFF
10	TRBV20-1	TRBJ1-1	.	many	TGCAGTGCTTGGAACACTGAAGCTTTCTTT	CSAWNTEAFF
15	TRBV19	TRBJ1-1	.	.	TGTGCCAGTAGTATGTTTTTGTTAGAGAACACTGAAGCTTTCTTT	CASSMFLLENTEAFF
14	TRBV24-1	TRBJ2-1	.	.	TGTGCCCCCGATAATGGGGGCAGGTTAGGTGAGCAGTTCTTC	CAPDNGGRLGEQFF
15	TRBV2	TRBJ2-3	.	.	TGTGCCAGCAGTGAAGAGGTTAGGGTGGTAGATACGCAGTATTTT	CASSEEVRVVDTQYF